The next 32 T cell receptor beta chains were all read from a single sample in a study of T cell responses to AZD1222 COVID-19 vaccine. Assay used: immunoSEQ multiplex PCR; TCRdb lists only in-frame clones, some missing. This sample yields some 180,000 clones, of which about nine tenths are seen a single time; 1.5% to 2% belongs to the top ten. Specimen: peripheral blood, collected 28 days after the second AZD1222 dose. The receptor set was obtained from an adult who received the AZD1222 COVID-19 vaccine.

This chain joins TRBV27 and TRBJ2-7; TRBD1 agrees at 10 bases. Germline V gene data show CDR1 as MNHEY and CDR2 as SMNVEV (reference sequence). V shed 6 bases, J shed 9 bases, and the junction held 8 bases outside the gene matches. The CDR3 has 13 residues. CDR3: CASSGQGVPGQYF. CDR3 in DNA: TGTGCCAGCAGCGGACAGGGGGTACCCGGGCAGTACTTC.

This rearrangement joins TRBV6-6 to TRBJ1-2, with 9 bases identical to TRBD1. CDR1 MNHNY and CDR2 SVGAGI come from the germline V gene (reference sequence). Germline trimming cut 2 bases from V and 7 bases from J; bases unmatched to any gene: 5. CDR3 length: 14 residues. The CDR3, as DNA: TGTGCCAGCAGTTACGGGACAGGGTTAGGTGGCTACACCTTC. This gives the protein CASSYGTGLGGYTF.

The chain couples TRBV11-2 to TRBJ2-7, with D tentatively TRBD2 (6 bases). The CDR3 contains 15 residues. With 1 base removed from V and 0 bases from J, the gap between germline ends came to 10 bases. CDR1 and CDR2 from the germline V gene are SGHAT and FQNNGV. The CDR3 DNA is TGTGCCAGCAGCTTAGCCCTAGCGAGCTCCTACGAGCAGTACTTC. Translated: CASSLALASSYEQYF.

The CDR3: CASSPGGMGEQYF. In nucleotides, the CDR3 is TGTGCCAGCAGCCCGGGGGGGATGGGTGAGCAGTACTTC. The chain employs TRBV27 and TRBJ2-7; TRBD2 aligns across 8 bases. CDR1 and CDR2 from the germline V gene are MNHEY and SMNVEV (reference sequence). CDR3 length: 13 amino acids. V trimming: 6 bases; J trimming: 7 bases; junction bases outside the gene matches: 8.

The sample holds a few counts of this clone. The V and J genes are TRBV10-1 and TRBJ1-3; unclear D gene. The V end lost 11 bases, the J end lost 2 bases, and 7 bases lay between the germline ends. The germline gives CDR1 WNHNN, CDR2 SYGVQD (reference sequence). The CDR3 runs to 11 residues. CDR3 region: CALSPGNTIYF. Written as DNA, the CDR3 is TGCGCCCTTTCCCCTGGAAACACCATATATTTT.

The table lists this clone with a count of one. The chain uses TRBV5-4 and TRBJ2-5, with unresolved D. Germline V CDR1 and CDR2: SGHNT, YYREEE (reference sequence). Trimming took off 4 bases at V and 2 bases at J, with 18 bases between the two ends. This CDR3 is built from 16 residues. This chain's CDR3 is CASSQNFIPGQETQYF. The CDR3 nucleotides are TGTGCCAGCAGCCAGAATTTCATTCCCGGTCAAGAGACCCAGTACTTC.

V usage is TRBV19 and J usage is TRBJ1-1; TRBD1 might be the D (5 bases). The germline gives CDR1 LNHDA, CDR2 SQIVND (reference sequence). The CDR3 sequence is 14 residues long. With 3 bases removed from V and 2 bases from J, the gap between germline ends came to 10 bases. CDR3: CASSILGGNTEAFF. The CDR3 bases are TGTGCCAGTAGTATTTTGGGGGGTAACACTGAAGCTTTCTTT.

V and J are TRBV5-6 and TRBJ1-3; the D is unclear. V shed 0 bases and J shed 8 bases, with 12 bases lying between them. The germline V gene encodes CDR1 SGHDT and CDR2 YYEEEE. The CDR3 is made up of 14 amino acids. For the CDR3, the DNA is TGTGCCAGCAGCTTGGGCACCCTGACGGACACCATATATTTT. Protein: CASSLGTLTDTIYF.

The chain uses TRBV4-2 and TRBJ2-7; 10 nucleotides line up with TRBD2. The CDR3 covers 15 residues. Germline V gene sequence: CDR1 LGHNA, CDR2 YNFKEQ. Trimming removed 2 bases from V and 7 bases from J; junction bases left unmatched: 8. The CDR3: CASSQMPLAGDEQYF. In DNA form, the CDR3 reads TGTGCCAGCAGCCAAATGCCGCTAGCGGGAGATGAGCAGTACTTC.

This rearrangement joins TRBV6-5 to TRBJ2-1; TRBD2 matches at 9 bases. This CDR3 has 15 residues. With V trimmed by 6 bases and J by 9 bases, 12 bases remained unmatched. Germline values: CDR1 MNHEY, CDR2 SVGAGI. This chain's CDR3 is CASRVSLGAGGEQFF. The CDR3 DNA reads TGTGCCAGCAGAGTCAGTCTCGGAGCGGGAGGTGAGCAGTTCTTC.

The V and J genes are TRBV6-6 and TRBJ1-6; unclear D gene. The CDR3 covers 15 residues. Trimming shortened V by 0 bases and J by 5 bases, and 8 bases separated the two germline ends. Looked up from germline, CDR1 is MNHNY and CDR2 is SVGAGI (reference sequence). CDR3 coding DNA: TGTGCCAGCAGTTACTCGGGCGCAAATAATTCACCCCTCCACTTT. The encoded protein is CASSYSGANNSPLHF.

V and J are TRBV5-4 and TRBJ2-1; D perhaps matches TRBD2 (6 bases). CDR3 length equals 15 residues. Germline assignment: CDR1 SGHNT and CDR2 YYREEE (reference sequence). Trimming stripped 4 bases from V and 0 bases from J, with 11 bases between. The CDR3: CASSVMGGSYNEQFF. CDR3 DNA sequence: TGTGCCAGCAGCGTTATGGGGGGCTCCTACAATGAGCAGTTCTTC.

V and J are TRBV10-2 and TRBJ2-2; 12 nucleotides agree with TRBD2. CDR1 is WSHSY, CDR2 SAAADI, per germline. This CDR3 comprises 15 residues. With V trimmed by 5 bases and J by 6 bases, 4 bases remained unmatched. CDR3 loop: CASSRLAGDAGELFF. The CDR3 bases are TGCGCCAGCAGTCGACTAGCGGGAGACGCCGGGGAGCTGTTTTTT.

This chain uses TRBV5-1 with TRBJ1-2; D is unclear. Germline CDR1 and CDR2: SGHRS and YFSETQ. V gave up 0 bases and J gave up 1 base, with 10 bases separating them. This CDR3 has 15 residues. For the CDR3, the DNA is TGCGCCAGCAGCTTGGAGTCGGGAGTTAACTATGGCTACACCTTC. Its translation is CASSLESGVNYGYTF.

The count of this clone is one. The rearrangement uses TRBV11-3 and TRBJ2-5; 12 bases are a match to TRBD2. J was trimmed by 5 bases and V by 0 bases; bases with no gene match: 10. The CDR3 length is 18 residues. Germline CDR1 reads SGHNT; CDR2 reads YENEEA. This CDR3 is CASSLDPPSGRAMETQYF. CDR3 nucleotides: TGTGCCAGCAGCTTAGACCCCCCTAGCGGGAGGGCCATGGAGACCCAGTACTTC.

V and J are TRBV5-1 and TRBJ2-3, with D tentatively TRBD2 (7 bases). Germline CDR1 reads SGHRS; CDR2 reads YFSETQ. The V end was cut by 5 bases, the J end by 0 bases, with 13 bases between. CDR3 size: 15 residues. The CDR3 DNA follows: TGCGCCAGCAGAGGGGGGGCCTTAAGCACAGATACGCAGTATTTT. It specifies CASRGGALSTDTQYF.

The chain joins TRBV21-1 to TRBJ2-1; the listed D gene, TRBD2, was not tested against the DNA. TRBV21-1 is labeled a pseudogene. The CDR3 sequence is 15 residues long. DNA of the CDR3: TGTGCCAGAAGAGGCGGGAGGGCCTCAATCGATGAGCAGTTCTTC. This encodes CARRGGRASIDEQFF.

The chain combines TRBV2 with TRBJ2-7; 10 bases line up with TRBD1. Trimming removed 4 bases from V and 6 bases from J; junction bases left unmatched: 15. The CDR3 consists of 17 residues. Germline V gene lookup returns CDR1 SNHLY and CDR2 FYNNEI. The CDR3: CASSATPDRGTISEQYF. The CDR3 coding sequence is TGTGCCAGCAGTGCGACCCCGGACAGGGGGACAATTAGCGAGCAGTACTTC.

In its sample, this clone was seen a few times. The rearrangement links TRBV6-5 to TRBJ1-1; no firm D call. CDR3 size: 13 residues. V was pared by 9 bases and J by 2 bases, with 13 bases between. Per germline, CDR1 MNHEY and CDR2 SVGAGI. Written as DNA, the CDR3 is TGTGCCAGTCGAAGAGTTTTTAACACTGAAGCTTTCTTT. This translates into CASRRVFNTEAFF.

The gene calls are TRBV7-4 and TRBJ2-7; 11 nucleotides agree with TRBD1. Germline-derived CDR1 and CDR2 are SGHVT and SQSDAQ. The ends lost 10 bases at V and 3 bases at J; junction bases unmatched: 14. The CDR3 is 16 amino acids. The CDR3 is CAIAGVPGTGGYEQYF. CDR3 DNA: TGTGCCATCGCGGGGGTTCCCGGGACAGGGGGCTACGAGCAGTACTTC.

The V and J genes are TRBV18 and TRBJ2-7; 7 positions match TRBD1. The V segment lost 3 bases and the J segment 3 bases; nucleotides outside the gene matches: 2. This CDR3 has 13 amino acids. Germline assignment: CDR1 KGHSH and CDR2 LQKENI. This chain's CDR3 is CASSPGTDYEQYF. DNA of the CDR3: TGTGCCAGCTCACCTGGGACAGACTACGAGCAGTACTTC.

This chain connects TRBV15 to TRBJ2-1; maybe TRBD2 (5 bases). Germline V CDR1 and CDR2: LNHNV, YYDKDF (reference sequence). V was clipped by 3 bases and J by 8 bases, with 5 bases between them. The CDR3 contains 11 residues. CDR3 DNA sequence: TGTGCCACCAGCAGGCGGGATGAGCAGTTCTTC. Translation gives CATSRRDEQFF.

The rearrangement joins TRBV11-2 to TRBJ1-2; perhaps TRBD1 as D (6 bases). Trimming took 1 base from V and 4 from J, leaving 19 bases between them. Per the germline V gene, CDR1 is SGHAT and CDR2 is FQNNGV. This CDR3 region has 17 residues. This chain's CDR3 is CASSLALGAGASYGYTF. For the CDR3, the DNA is TGTGCCAGCAGCTTAGCCTTGGGGGCAGGGGCATCCTATGGCTACACCTTC.

This rearrangement joins TRBV6-5 to TRBJ2-7; D possibly corresponds to TRBD2 (6 bases). The CDR3 extends over 14 amino acids. The germline V and J ends were trimmed by 6 bases and 1 base, with 13 bases remaining between them. Germline V gene lookup returns CDR1 MNHEY and CDR2 SVGAGI. The chain's CDR3 is CASRTSWGSYEQYF. The CDR3 DNA is TGTGCCAGCAGAACTAGCTGGGGATCCTACGAGCAGTACTTC.

This CDR3 reads CASSGGGSRTDTQYF. CDR3 sequence (DNA): TGCGCCAGCAGCGGGGGTGGTAGTAGGACAGATACGCAGTATTTT. The J gene is TRBJ2-3, the V gene TRBV5-1; tentatively, D is TRBD1 or TRBD2 (5 bases each). V lost 4 bases and J 3 bases, leaving 15 bases between the germline ends. Germline V gives CDR1 SGHRS, CDR2 YFSETQ. The CDR3 has 15 amino acids.

This clone was seen a handful of times. This chain joins TRBV9 and TRBJ2-1; 10 bases fit TRBD1. The germline CDR1 and CDR2 sequences are SGDLS and YYNGEE. The J segment lost 7 bases and the V segment lost 2 bases, leaving 6 bases of the junction unmatched. The CDR3 length is 15 residues. The CDR3 region has the DNA TGTGCCAGCAGCGTCGGACAGGGGGGGACGAATGAGCAGTTCTTC. It codes for CASSVGQGGTNEQFF.

The rearrangement uses TRBV6-1 and TRBJ1-5; D unclear. Germline V gene sequence: CDR1 MNHNS, CDR2 SASEGT. The CDR3 is made up of 15 amino acids. With 0 bases removed from V and 8 bases from J, the gap between germline ends came to 14 bases. CDR3 DNA sequence: TGTGCCAGCAGTGAAGCGGGTGGGCCCTGGAAGCCCCAGCATTTT. It is translated as CASSEAGGPWKPQHF.

The rearrangement links TRBV4-1 to TRBJ1-5, with D possibly being TRBD1 (5 bases). Trimming cost V 1 base and J 4 bases, with 11 bases left between them. This CDR3 spans 15 amino acids. The germline V gene encodes CDR1 MGHRA and CDR2 YSYEKL. Here the CDR3 reads CASSQVVGENQPQHF. Here the CDR3 DNA reads TGCGCCAGCAGCCAAGTTGTGGGGGAGAATCAGCCCCAGCATTTT.

This chain uses TRBV6-2 or TRBV6-3 with TRBJ2-5; 15 bases are shared with TRBD2. This CDR3 spans 16 amino acids. V gave up 5 bases and J gave up 5 bases; unmatched junction bases: 6. Germline V gives CDR1 MNHEY, CDR2 SVGEGT. The CDR3 bases are TGTGCCAGCAGTACCGGACTAGCGGGGGGGGCGGAGACCCAGTACTTC. The encoded protein is CASSTGLAGGAETQYF.

DNA for the CDR3: TGTGCCAGTAGAGGACTAAGCGGGAGGGTATACGGGGAGCTGTTTTTT. Its protein is CASRGLSGRVYGELFF. The gene calls are TRBV19 and TRBJ2-2; 10 nucleotides align to TRBD2. The CDR3 loop spans 16 amino acids. CDR1 is LNHDA, CDR2 SQIVND, per germline (reference sequence). The V gene end was trimmed by 6 bases and the J gene end by 7 bases; junction bases not matched to a gene: 11.

This clone showed up just a few times. V usage is TRBV9 and J usage is TRBJ1-2; 9 bases agree with TRBD1. The CDR3 consists of 13 residues. With 3 bases clipped from V and 6 bases from J, the junction kept 3 bases outside the gene matches. Germline V gene sequence: CDR1 SGDLS, CDR2 YYNGEE. The CDR3 coding sequence is TGTGCCAGCAGCGGGACAGGGGAGCATGGCTACACCTTC. Encoded protein: CASSGTGEHGYTF.

The V and J genes are TRBV5-1 and TRBJ2-3, with TRBD2 as a possible D gene (5 bases). V dropped 4 bases and J dropped 4 bases, with 16 bases sitting between them. This CDR3 has 15 residues. Germline lookup yields CDR1 SGHRS and CDR2 YFSETQ. CDR3 loop: CASSAGLRGSDTQYF. In DNA, the CDR3 is TGCGCCAGCAGCGCCGGGCTTAGAGGGTCAGATACGCAGTATTTT.